The source of this T cell receptor (beta chain) is a study of CD8 T cells in ankylosing spondylitis (dated by TCRdb to 2017 to 2019). Broadly, across the study: T cell receptor beta repertoires were profiled in healthy donors and ankylosing spondylitis patients so that disease-linked TCR variants could be found. The whole study cohort included 95 to 130 healthy donors and some 27 ankylosing spondylitis patients. Peripheral blood was sampled, and synovial fluid was also collected from ankylosing spondylitis patients. Broader findings and caveats from the paper: The disease-linked clones were reported to be significantly enriched in matched synovial fluid samples from ankylosing spondylitis patients. Some TCR beta motif variants had previously been reported in synovial fluid and blood of reactive arthritis patients, which suggested common disease-initiation mechanisms. In peripheral blood, the disease-linked clones were found at relatively low frequencies and had a CD8+ phenotype. Blood from ankylosing spondylitis patients appeared to be characterized by a TCR beta motif composed of eight highly homologous amino acid variants.

This clonotype came up many times. Its cognate antigen has yet to be identified. Nothing much larger sits one base from this clone, and base qualities are not available. TCRdb shows the sequencer as Illumina HiSeq 2500. Quantitative 5'-RACE with molecular barcodes was used to prepare TCR beta libraries. Per the authors' processing: A new computational method based on a probabilistic model of VDJ rearrangement was used to identify disease-linked TCR variants. The raw public data were reprocessed by TCRdb itself: fastp quality trimming at Q25, MiXCR clonotype calling, in-frame beta chains only. Each CDR3 protein appears once, grouped with its most common genes and DNA. It is TCRdb's table, rather than the study itself, that gives the V and J calls and clone size. The sample table records more than 150,000 distinct CDR3 sequences; about 20% of these occur just once. Around 4.5% of the sample lies in the top ten.

Including cysteine and phenylalanine, the CDR3 has 13 amino acids. The retained sequence is limited to the CDR3, 39 bases, with the frame set at the first base. The germline V gene (reference sequence) gives CDR1 as DFQATT and CDR2 as SNEGSKA. V sheds 2 bases and J sheds 8 bases, leaving 13 bases between their ends. Recombination joined TRBV20-1 with TRBJ2-4, with the D gene too uncertain to name. This receptor was identified in a male donor under 30 with ankylosing spondylitis or in good health (not recorded which). Donor details come from another sample of the same person, matched by shared clones. Sequencing was carried out using blood, either unsorted or a sorted T cell fraction (not recorded which). The CDR3 is CSARQTVRDIQYF. The bases are TGCAGTGCTAGACAAACCGTGAGAGACATTCAGTACTTC.